The clone carrying this TCR beta chain has at least ten counts. The CDR3 has 13 amino acids. V was cut by 1 base and J by 2 bases, with 5 bases left in between. Germline CDR1 is SGHTS and CDR2 is YDEGEE. TCRdb re-called the multiplex PCR reads with MiXCR, one entry per CDR3 protein. The sample shows about 180,000 distinct CDR3 sequences, around a third of them seen only once. The data belong to a study of breast tumors, draining lymph nodes, adjacent tissues. Breast cancer patients provided tissue from their axillary draining lymph nodes. Sequenced sample: axillary lymph node tissue. This chain links TRBV5-8 with TRBJ2-3; the D is unclear. The clonotype comes from a female donor with breast cancer. Some clones in this sample may be carry-over from other donors' samples. CDR3 region: CASSLSATDTQYF. In nucleotides, the CDR3 is TGTGCCAGCAGCTTGTCCGCCACAGATACGCAGTATTTT.